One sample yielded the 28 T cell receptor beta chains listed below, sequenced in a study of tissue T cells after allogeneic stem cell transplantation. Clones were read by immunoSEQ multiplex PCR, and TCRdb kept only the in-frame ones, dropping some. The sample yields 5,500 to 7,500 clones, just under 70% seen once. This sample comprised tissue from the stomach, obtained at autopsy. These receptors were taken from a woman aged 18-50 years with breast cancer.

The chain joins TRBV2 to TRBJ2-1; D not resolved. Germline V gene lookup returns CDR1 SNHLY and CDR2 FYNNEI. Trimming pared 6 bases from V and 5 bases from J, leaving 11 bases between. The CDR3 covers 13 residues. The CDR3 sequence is CASRQWEDNEQFF. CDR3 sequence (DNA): TGTGCCAGCAGACAGTGGGAAGACAATGAGCAGTTCTTC.

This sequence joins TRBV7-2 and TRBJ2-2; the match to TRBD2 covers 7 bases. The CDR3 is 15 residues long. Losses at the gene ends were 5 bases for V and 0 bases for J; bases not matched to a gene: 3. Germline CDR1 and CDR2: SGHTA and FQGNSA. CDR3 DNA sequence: TGTGCCAGCAGCCCAAGCGGGACGAACACCGGGGAGCTGTTTTTT. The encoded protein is CASSPSGTNTGELFF.

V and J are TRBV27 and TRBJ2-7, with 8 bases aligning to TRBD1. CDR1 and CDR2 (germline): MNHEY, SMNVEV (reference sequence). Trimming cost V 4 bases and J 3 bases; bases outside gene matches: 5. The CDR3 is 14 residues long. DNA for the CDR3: TGTGCCAGCAGTTCGGGACAGGACGACTACGAGCAGTACTTC. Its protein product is CASSSGQDDYEQYF.

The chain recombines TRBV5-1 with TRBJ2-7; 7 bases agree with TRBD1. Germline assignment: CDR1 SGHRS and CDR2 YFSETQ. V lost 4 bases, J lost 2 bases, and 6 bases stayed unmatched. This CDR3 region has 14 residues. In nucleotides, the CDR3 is TGCGCCAGCAGCCCAGGACAGGTCCCCTACGAGCAGTACTTC. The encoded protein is CASSPGQVPYEQYF.

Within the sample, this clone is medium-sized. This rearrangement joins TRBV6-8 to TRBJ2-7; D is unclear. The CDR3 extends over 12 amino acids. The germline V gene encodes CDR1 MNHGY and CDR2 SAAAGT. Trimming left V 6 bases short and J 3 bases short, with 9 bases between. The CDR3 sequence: CASSAIHYEQYF. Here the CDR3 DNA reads TGTGCCAGCAGCGCCATCCACTACGAGCAGTACTTC.

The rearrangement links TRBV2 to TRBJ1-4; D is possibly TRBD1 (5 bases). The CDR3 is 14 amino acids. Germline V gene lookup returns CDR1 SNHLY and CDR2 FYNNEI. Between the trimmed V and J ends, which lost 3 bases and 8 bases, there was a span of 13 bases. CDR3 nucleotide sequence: TGTGCCAGCAGTGATCGAGGGGTAGGGGAAAAACTGTTTTTT. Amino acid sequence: CASSDRGVGEKLFF.

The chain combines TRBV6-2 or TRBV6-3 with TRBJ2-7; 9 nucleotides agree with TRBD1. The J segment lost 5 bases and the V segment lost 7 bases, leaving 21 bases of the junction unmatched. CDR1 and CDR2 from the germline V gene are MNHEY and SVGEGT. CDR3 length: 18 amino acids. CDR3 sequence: CASTPRYDTGTGTHEQYF. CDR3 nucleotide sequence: TGTGCCAGCACCCCTAGGTATGATACCGGGACAGGGACCCACGAGCAGTACTTC.

The CDR3: CASSPPNRGGEDTQYF. CDR3 sequence (DNA): TGTGCCAGCTCACCACCGAACCGGGGGGGCGAAGATACGCAGTATTTT. This chain connects TRBV18 to TRBJ2-3; 8 positions match TRBD2. CDR3 length: 16 amino acids. Trimming cost V 0 bases and J 5 bases; bases outside gene matches: 7. CDR1 KGHSH and CDR2 LQKENI come from the germline V gene.

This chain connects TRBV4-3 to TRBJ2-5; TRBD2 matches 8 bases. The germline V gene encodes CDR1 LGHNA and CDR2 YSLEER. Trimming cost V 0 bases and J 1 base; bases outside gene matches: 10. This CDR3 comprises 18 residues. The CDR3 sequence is CASSQDSYGGGPQETQYF. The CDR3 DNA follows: TGCGCCAGCAGCCAAGATTCGTACGGGGGGGGGCCCCAAGAGACCCAGTACTTC.

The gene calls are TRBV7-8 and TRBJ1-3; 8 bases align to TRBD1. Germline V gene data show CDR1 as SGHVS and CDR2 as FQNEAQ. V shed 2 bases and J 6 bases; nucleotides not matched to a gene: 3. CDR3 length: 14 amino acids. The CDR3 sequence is CASSLTRGQNTIYF. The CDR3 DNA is TGTGCCAGCAGCTTAACCAGGGGGCAAAACACCATATATTTT.

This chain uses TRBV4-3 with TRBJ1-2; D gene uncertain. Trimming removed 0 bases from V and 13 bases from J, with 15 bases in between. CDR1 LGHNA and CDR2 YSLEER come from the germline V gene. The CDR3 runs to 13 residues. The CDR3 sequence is CASSQDAGPFITF. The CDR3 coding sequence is TGCGCCAGCAGCCAAGACGCCGGGCCTTTTATCACCTTC.

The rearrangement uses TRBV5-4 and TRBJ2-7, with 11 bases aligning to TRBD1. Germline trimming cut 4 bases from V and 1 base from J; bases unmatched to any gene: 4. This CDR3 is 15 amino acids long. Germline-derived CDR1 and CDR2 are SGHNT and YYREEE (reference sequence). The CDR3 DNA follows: TGTGCCAGCAGCCCCGGGACAGGGGGTTCCTACGAGCAGTACTTC. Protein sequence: CASSPGTGGSYEQYF.

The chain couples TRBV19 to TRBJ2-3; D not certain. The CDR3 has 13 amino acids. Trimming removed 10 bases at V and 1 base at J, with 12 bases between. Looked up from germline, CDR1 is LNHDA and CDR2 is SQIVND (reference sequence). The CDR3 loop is CATSISGTDTQYF. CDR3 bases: TGTGCCACCTCGATTTCTGGCACAGATACGCAGTATTTT. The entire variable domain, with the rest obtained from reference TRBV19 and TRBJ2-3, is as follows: DGGITQSPKYLFRKEGQNVTLSCEQNLNHDAMYWYRQDPGQGLRLIYYSQIVNDFQKGDIAEGYSVSREKKESFPLTVTSAQKNPTAFYLCATSISGTDTQYFGPGTRLTVL.

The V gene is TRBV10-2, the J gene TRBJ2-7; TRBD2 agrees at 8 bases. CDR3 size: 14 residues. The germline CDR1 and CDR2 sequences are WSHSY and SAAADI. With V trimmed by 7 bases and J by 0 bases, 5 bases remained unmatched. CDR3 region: CASKTSGSSYEQYF. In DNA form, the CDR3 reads TGCGCCAGCAAAACTAGCGGTAGCTCCTACGAGCAGTACTTC.

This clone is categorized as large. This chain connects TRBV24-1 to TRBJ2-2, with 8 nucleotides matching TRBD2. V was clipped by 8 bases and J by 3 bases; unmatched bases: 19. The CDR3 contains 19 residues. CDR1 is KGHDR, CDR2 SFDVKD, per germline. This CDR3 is CATTRVGGASSGDTGELFF. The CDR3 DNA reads TGTGCCACCACCCGAGTGGGGGGCGCGAGTAGCGGGGACACCGGGGAGCTGTTTTTT.

The CDR3 DNA follows: TGTGCCAGCAGTTTACGGGGGACTAGAAACATTCAGTACTTC. Protein: CASSLRGTRNIQYF. The gene calls are TRBV28 and TRBJ2-4; the match to TRBD2 covers 8 bases. Germline V gene data show CDR1 as MDHEN and CDR2 as SYDVKM. The CDR3 consists of 14 residues. Losses at the gene ends were 2 bases for V and 6 bases for J; bases not matched to a gene: 3.

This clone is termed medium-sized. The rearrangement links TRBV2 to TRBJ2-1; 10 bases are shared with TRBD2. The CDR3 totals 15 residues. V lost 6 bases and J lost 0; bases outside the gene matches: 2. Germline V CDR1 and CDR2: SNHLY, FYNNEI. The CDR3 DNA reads TGTGCCAGCAGGGTAGCGGGAGGCTCCTACAATGAGCAGTTCTTC. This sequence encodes CASRVAGGSYNEQFF.

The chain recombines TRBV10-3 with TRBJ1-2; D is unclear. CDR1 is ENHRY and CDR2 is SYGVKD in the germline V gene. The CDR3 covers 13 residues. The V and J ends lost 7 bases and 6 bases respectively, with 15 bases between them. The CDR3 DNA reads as TGTGCCATCAATTTCGGTAGGGAGGATGGCTACACCTTC. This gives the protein CAINFGREDGYTF.

This CDR3 is CASSLAVLGRETQYF. The CDR3 nucleotides read TGTGCCAGCAGCTTGGCCGTACTAGGGAGAGAGACCCAGTACTTC. This chain uses TRBV5-5 with TRBJ2-5, with D tentatively TRBD2 (5 bases). CDR1 is SGHKS and CDR2 is YYEKEE in the germline V gene (reference sequence). V was cut by 0 bases and J by 4 bases, with 13 bases left in between. The CDR3 contains 15 residues.

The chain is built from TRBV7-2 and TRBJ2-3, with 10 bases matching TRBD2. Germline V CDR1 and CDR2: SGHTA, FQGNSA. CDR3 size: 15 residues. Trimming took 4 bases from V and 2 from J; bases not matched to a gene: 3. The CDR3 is CASSYLAGDTDTQYF. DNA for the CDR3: TGTGCCAGCAGCTACCTAGCGGGGGACACAGATACGCAGTATTTT.

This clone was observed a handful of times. The CDR3 spells CASRTQTKGGGNEQFF. CDR3 DNA sequence: TGTGCCAGCAGGACACAAACGAAAGGGGGCGGCAATGAGCAGTTCTTC. The chain employs TRBV2 and TRBJ2-1; 7 bases agree with TRBD1. Losses at the gene ends were 6 bases for V and 6 bases for J; bases not matched to a gene: 14. From germline, CDR1 is SNHLY and CDR2 FYNNEI. The CDR3 contains 16 residues.

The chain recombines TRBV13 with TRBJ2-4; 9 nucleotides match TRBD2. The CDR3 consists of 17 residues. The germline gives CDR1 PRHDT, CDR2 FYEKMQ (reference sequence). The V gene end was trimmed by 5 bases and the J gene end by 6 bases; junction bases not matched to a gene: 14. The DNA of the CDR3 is TGTGCCAGCAGCACCACGTATAGCGGGGGCTCCTTAAACATTCAGTACTTC. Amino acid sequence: CASSTTYSGGSLNIQYF.

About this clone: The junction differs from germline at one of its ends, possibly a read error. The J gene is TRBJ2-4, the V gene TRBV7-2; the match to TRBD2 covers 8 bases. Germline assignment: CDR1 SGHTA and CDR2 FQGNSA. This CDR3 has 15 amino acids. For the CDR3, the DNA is TGTGCCAGCAGTCAAGGACGGGGGGGAGAAAATATTCAGTACTTC. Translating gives CASSQGRGGENIQYF.

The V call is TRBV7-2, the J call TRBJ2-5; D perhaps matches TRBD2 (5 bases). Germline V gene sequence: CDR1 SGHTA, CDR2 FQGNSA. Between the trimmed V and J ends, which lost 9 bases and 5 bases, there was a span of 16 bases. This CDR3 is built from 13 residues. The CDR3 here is CASKQRNAETQYF. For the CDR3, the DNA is TGTGCCAGTAAACAGCGGAACGCGGAGACCCAGTACTTC.

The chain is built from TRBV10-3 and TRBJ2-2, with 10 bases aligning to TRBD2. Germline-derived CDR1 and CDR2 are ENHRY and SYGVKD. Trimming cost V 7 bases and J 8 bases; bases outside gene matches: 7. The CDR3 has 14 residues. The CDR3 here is CAITEREGRGELFF. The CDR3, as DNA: TGTGCCATCACGGAGCGGGAGGGCCGAGGGGAGCTGTTTTTT.

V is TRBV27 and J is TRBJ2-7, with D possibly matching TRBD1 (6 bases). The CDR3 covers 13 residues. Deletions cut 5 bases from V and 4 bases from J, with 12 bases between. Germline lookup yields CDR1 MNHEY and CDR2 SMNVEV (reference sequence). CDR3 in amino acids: CASSEQQGYEQYF. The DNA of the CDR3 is TGTGCCAGCAGTGAACAACAGGGATACGAGCAGTACTTC.

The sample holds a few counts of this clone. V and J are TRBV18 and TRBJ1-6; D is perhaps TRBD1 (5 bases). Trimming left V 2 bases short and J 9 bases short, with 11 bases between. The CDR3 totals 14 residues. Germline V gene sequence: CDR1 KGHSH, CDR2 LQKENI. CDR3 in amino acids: CASSPGQRGSPLHF. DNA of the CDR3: TGTGCCAGCTCACCAGGGCAGAGGGGTTCACCCCTCCACTTT.

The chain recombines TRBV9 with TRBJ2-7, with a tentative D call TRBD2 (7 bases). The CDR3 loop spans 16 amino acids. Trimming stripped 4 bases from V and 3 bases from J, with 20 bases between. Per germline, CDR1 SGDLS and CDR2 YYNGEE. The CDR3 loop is CASSPNPGGLDYEQYF. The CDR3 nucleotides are TGTGCCAGCAGCCCAAATCCGGGGGGCCTTGACTACGAGCAGTACTTC.